This is a list of T cell receptor beta chains from one sample in a study of CD8+ T cells in alopecia areata. TCRdb's copy holds only in-frame clones and misses some; the assay was immunoSEQ multiplex PCR. The table lists about 120,000 clones, around two fifths of them singletons. Sequencing was performed on CD4+ T cells sorted from blood. The receptors come from a human donor with alopecia areata. The conserved cysteine and the conserved F or W are not part of the CDR3 here. Each record gives: CDR3 length, V gene, J gene, CDR3 protein.

cdr3_length: 11; v_call: TRBV29-1; j_call: TRBJ1-1; cdr3_aa: SVEGLTGTEAF
cdr3_length: 12; v_call: TRBV5-1; j_call: TRBJ2-5; cdr3_aa: ASSLVQAQETQY
cdr3_length: 11; v_call: TRBV5-1; j_call: TRBJ2-7; cdr3_aa: ASTQEASYEQY
cdr3_length: 14; v_call: TRBV6-5; j_call: TRBJ2-7; cdr3_aa: ASSYSSSGLTYEQY
cdr3_length: 9; v_call: TRBV4-2; j_call: TRBJ2-3; cdr3_aa: ASSRGDTQY
cdr3_length: 10; v_call: TRBV29-1; j_call: TRBJ1-2; cdr3_aa: SVRVAGDGYT
cdr3_length: 12; v_call: TRBV6-6; j_call: TRBJ2-7; cdr3_aa: ASSYSSGLYEQY
cdr3_length: 12; v_call: TRBV29-1; j_call: TRBJ2-7; cdr3_aa: SVGPRTGAYEQY
cdr3_length: 10; v_call: TRBV2; j_call: TRBJ2-5; cdr3_aa: ASSGLRETQY
cdr3_length: 17; v_call: TRBV19; j_call: TRBJ2-6; cdr3_aa: ASSRGQSLTFSGANVLT
cdr3_length: 12; v_call: TRBV4-3; j_call: TRBJ1-2; cdr3_aa: ASSRGSDFYGYT
cdr3_length: 11; v_call: TRBV29-1; j_call: TRBJ1-4; cdr3_aa: SGRQGTDEKLF
cdr3_length: 13; v_call: TRBV18; j_call: TRBJ2-1; cdr3_aa: ASSLTSGVHNEQF
cdr3_length: 11; v_call: TRBV7-2; j_call: TRBJ2-7; cdr3_aa: ASSLGGVEEQY
cdr3_length: 12; v_call: TRBV5-1; j_call: TRBJ2-3; cdr3_aa: ASSLDKNTDTQY
cdr3_length: 11; v_call: TRBV29-1; j_call: TRBJ1-2; cdr3_aa: SVALTGNYGYT
cdr3_length: 11; v_call: TRBV28; j_call: TRBJ1-2; cdr3_aa: ASSSGQFYGYT
cdr3_length: 14; v_call: TRBV23-1; j_call: TRBJ2-1; cdr3_aa: AGSPNRDRSYNEQF
cdr3_length: 12; v_call: TRBV7-9; j_call: TRBJ2-7; cdr3_aa: ASSFPRASYEQY
cdr3_length: 12; v_call: TRBV2; j_call: TRBJ2-1; cdr3_aa: ASSDGLGYNEQF
cdr3_length: 10; v_call: TRBV29-1; j_call: TRBJ1-2; cdr3_aa: SVGDRSYGYT
cdr3_length: 11; v_call: TRBV6-5; j_call: TRBJ2-2; cdr3_aa: ASIGLAGGELF
cdr3_length: 14; v_call: TRBV5-1; j_call: TRBJ2-5; cdr3_aa: ASIGAGTSGSETQY
cdr3_length: 10; v_call: TRBV6-5; j_call: TRBJ2-5; cdr3_aa: ASSNTPGTSY
cdr3_length: 14; v_call: TRBV7-8; j_call: TRBJ2-1; cdr3_aa: ASSLFGQGIGNEQF
cdr3_length: 8; v_call: TRBV28; j_call: TRBJ2-5; cdr3_aa: ASRGETQY
cdr3_length: 14; v_call: TRBV23-1; j_call: TRBJ1-2; cdr3_aa: ASSRIQGLECYGYT
cdr3_length: 10; v_call: TRBV9; j_call: TRBJ2-3; cdr3_aa: ASSHREDTQY
cdr3_length: 14; v_call: TRBV4-1; j_call: TRBJ2-3; cdr3_aa: ASSHTGGPSTDTQY
cdr3_length: 11; v_call: TRBV4-1; j_call: TRBJ1-5; cdr3_aa: ASSQGTDQPQH
cdr3_length: 12; v_call: TRBV2; j_call: TRBJ1-5; cdr3_aa: ASSLQGAGQPQH
cdr3_length: 11; v_call: TRBV2; j_call: TRBJ2-3; cdr3_aa: ASRAGLTDTQC
cdr3_length: 12; v_call: TRBV28; j_call: TRBJ2-1; cdr3_aa: ASSFYQGRNEQF
cdr3_length: 12; v_call: TRBV29-1; j_call: TRBJ1-6; cdr3_aa: SAQEGARNSPLH
cdr3_length: 13; v_call: TRBV2; j_call: TRBJ2-7; cdr3_aa: ASRGLAGASYEQY
cdr3_length: 10; v_call: TRBV11-2; j_call: TRBJ2-3; cdr3_aa: ASSLDQDTQY
cdr3_length: 11; v_call: TRBV29-1; j_call: TRBJ2-5; cdr3_aa: SVEPGGPETQY
cdr3_length: 12; v_call: TRBV29-1; j_call: TRBJ2-7; cdr3_aa: SALGTQGSYEQY
cdr3_length: 12; v_call: TRBV7-2; j_call: TRBJ2-7; cdr3_aa: ASSFQQSSYEQY
cdr3_length: 10; v_call: TRBV29-1; j_call: TRBJ1-2; cdr3_aa: SVEDTAMVYT
cdr3_length: 12; v_call: TRBV7-2; j_call: TRBJ2-7; cdr3_aa: ASSSPRDLYEQY
cdr3_length: 12; v_call: TRBV27; j_call: TRBJ2-3; cdr3_aa: ASTHYLAPDTQY
cdr3_length: 13; v_call: TRBV18; j_call: TRBJ1-1; cdr3_aa: ASSPADSMNTEAF
cdr3_length: 14; v_call: TRBV5-1; j_call: TRBJ2-2; cdr3_aa: ASRPDGLGPTGELF
cdr3_length: 12; v_call: TRBV29-1; j_call: TRBJ2-6; cdr3_aa: SVAGFAGANVLT
cdr3_length: 14; v_call: TRBV4-2; j_call: TRBJ1-1; cdr3_aa: ASSQDQGGGRSEAF
cdr3_length: 14; v_call: TRBV11-2; j_call: TRBJ2-3; cdr3_aa: ASSSGLAGGTDTQY
cdr3_length: 11; v_call: TRBV9; j_call: TRBJ1-1; cdr3_aa: ASSDRWNTEAF
cdr3_length: 8; v_call: TRBV29-1; j_call: TRBJ1-1; cdr3_aa: SVVYGEAF
cdr3_length: 12; v_call: TRBV7-2; j_call: TRBJ1-4; cdr3_aa: ASTQDRSNEKLF
cdr3_length: 13; v_call: TRBV5-1; j_call: TRBJ1-1; cdr3_aa: ASSLAGQRATEAF
cdr3_length: 12; v_call: TRBV7-2; j_call: TRBJ2-4; cdr3_aa: ASSSTGVMGSQY
cdr3_length: 13; v_call: TRBV5-1; j_call: TRBJ2-6; cdr3_aa: ASSLGGPGANVLT
cdr3_length: 13; v_call: TRBV30; j_call: TRBJ1-5; cdr3_aa: AWSVAGSSNQPQH
cdr3_length: 12; v_call: TRBV28; j_call: TRBJ2-5; cdr3_aa: ASSSPDRQETQY